This TCR beta chain appears in the sequencing data of a study of blood T cell repertoires in COVID-19. Here immunoSEQ multiplex PCR was the method, and the copy in TCRdb shows in-frame clones only, minus some. The repertoire consists of about 280,000 clones, with 85% occurring once and the leading ten covering 2% to 3%. The CDR3 is 13 residues long. With 3 bases removed from V and 3 bases from J, the gap between germline ends came to 9 bases. Participant ages covered roughly 18 to 89 years across 24 US areas. Input material: PBMCs or T cells enriched from blood (not recorded which). The gene calls are TRBV12-3 or TRBV12-4 and TRBJ2-7; perhaps TRBD1 as D (5 bases). This TCR was recovered from a woman aged 45-65 years who had recovered from COVID-19. DNA of the CDR3: TGTGCCAGCAGTTTCGACGACAGCTACGAGCAGTACTTC. Translation gives CASSFDDSYEQYF.